This T cell receptor (beta chain) is drawn from a study of blood T cell repertoires in COVID-19. Looking at the study overall: Both acute and convalescent COVID-19 samples were obtained from the United States, Italy and Spain. The cDNA or gDNA used as material had been derived from T cells, B-cell-depleted T cells, or PBMCs.

Germline V gene data show CDR1 as MGHDK and CDR2 as SYGVNS. V was shortened by 5 bases and J by 0 bases, with 13 bases between the two germline ends. The CDR3 runs to 16 residues. In the original processing: Estimation of nucleated cell counts relied on the amplification of reference gene primers. The method was immunoSEQ multiplex PCR; TCRdb's version includes in-frame clones alone and lacks a portion of them. V and J calls and clone size are as listed in that table; D and trimming were resolved from the DNA. This table holds around 200,000 clones, 75% to 90% found once. Input material: peripheral blood. This sequence joins TRBV25-1 and TRBJ1-4; D remains ambiguous. The TCR sequence derives from a human donor with active or convalescent COVID-19. The donor label of this sample is uncertain. Written as DNA, the CDR3 is TGTGCCAGCAGTATGGCCGGAGTTGCAACTAATGAAAAACTGTTTTTT. Translating gives CASSMAGVATNEKLFF.